Sequencing of this T cell receptor (beta chain) was carried out in a study of T cells in Graves' hyperthyroidism and ophthalmopathy. Study findings and constraints: A model of 13 V-J features distinguished ophthalmopathy from stable hyperthyroidism.

Trimming pared 4 bases from V and 2 bases from J, leaving 15 bases between. The CDR3 runs to 15 residues. CDR1 is SNHLY and CDR2 is FYNNEI in the germline V gene. Patients counted as stable if ophthalmopathy did not develop within 18 months. Any patient presenting with uncontrolled infection, other autoimmune disease, pregnancy or lactation was left out. RNA transcripts gave rise to amplified TCR beta CDR3 regions. First-round RT-PCR targeting the TCR CDR3 was performed with the HTBI primer set. TCRdb reanalysed the multiplex PCR reads using MiXCR and keeps one entry per CDR3 protein. The data hold around 690,000 distinct CDR3 sequences, with roughly 17% observed a single time. Comments on this clonotype: What it recognizes is unknown.

This chain uses TRBV2 with TRBJ2-7, with D maybe TRBD2 (6 bases). This TCR was recovered from a man aged 45-60 years with Graves' hyperthyroidism. Sequencing was done on a sample of blood. The CDR3, as DNA: TGTGCCAGCAGTGCCCTTATGCGGGGCCCCTACGAGCAGTACTTC. This translates into CASSALMRGPYEQYF.